This T cell receptor (beta chain) was found in a study of OX40 agonist ivuxolimab in advanced cancers. Study-level background: Recorded diagnoses for dose-escalation patients were hepatocellular carcinoma, melanoma, renal cell or head and neck cancer. People who had prior anti-PD-1, anti-PD-L1 or anti-CTLA-4 therapy could take part, and roughly 44% had some.

Some clones are missing from TCRdb's copy, which holds only in-frame ones; the method was immunoSEQ multiplex PCR. The data hold over 40,000 clones, with around nine tenths observed a single time. Individuals having autoimmune disease history or systemic immunosuppression were not enrolled. Germline-derived CDR1 and CDR2 are MNHEY and SVGAGI. The trim removed 7 bases at V and 3 bases at J, leaving 5 bases unmatched. This CDR3 has 14 amino acids. General study results and limits: At 0.1 to 3.0 mg/kg and by week 6, clonal expansion occurred in CD4+ and CD8+ blood T cells.

Concerning this clone itself: Its specificity is unknown.

V usage is TRBV6-5 and J usage is TRBJ1-4; TRBD1 matches at 7 bases. This TCR was recovered from an adult with an advanced solid tumor such as melanoma, head and neck, liver or kidney cancer. Sequenced material: CD4+ or CD8+ T cells sorted from blood, taken in a trial of the OX40 agonist ivuxolimab. In DNA, the CDR3 is TGTGCCAGCAATAACAGGGGACCTAATGAAAAACTGTTTTTT. Its translation: CASNNRGPNEKLFF.